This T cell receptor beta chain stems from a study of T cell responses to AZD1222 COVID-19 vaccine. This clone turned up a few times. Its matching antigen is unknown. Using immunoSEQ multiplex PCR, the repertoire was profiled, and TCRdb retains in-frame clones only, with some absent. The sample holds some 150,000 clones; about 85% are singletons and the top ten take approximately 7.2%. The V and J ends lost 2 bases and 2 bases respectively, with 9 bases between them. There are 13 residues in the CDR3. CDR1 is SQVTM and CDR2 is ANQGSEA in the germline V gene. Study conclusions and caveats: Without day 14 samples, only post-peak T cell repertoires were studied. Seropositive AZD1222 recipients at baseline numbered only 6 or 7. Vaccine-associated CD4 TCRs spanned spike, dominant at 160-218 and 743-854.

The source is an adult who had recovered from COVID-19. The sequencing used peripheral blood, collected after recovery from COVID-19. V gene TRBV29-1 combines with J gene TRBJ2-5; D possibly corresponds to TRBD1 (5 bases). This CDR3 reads CSVEPGQQETQYF. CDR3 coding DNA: TGCAGCGTTGAACCCGGACAACAAGAGACCCAGTACTTC.